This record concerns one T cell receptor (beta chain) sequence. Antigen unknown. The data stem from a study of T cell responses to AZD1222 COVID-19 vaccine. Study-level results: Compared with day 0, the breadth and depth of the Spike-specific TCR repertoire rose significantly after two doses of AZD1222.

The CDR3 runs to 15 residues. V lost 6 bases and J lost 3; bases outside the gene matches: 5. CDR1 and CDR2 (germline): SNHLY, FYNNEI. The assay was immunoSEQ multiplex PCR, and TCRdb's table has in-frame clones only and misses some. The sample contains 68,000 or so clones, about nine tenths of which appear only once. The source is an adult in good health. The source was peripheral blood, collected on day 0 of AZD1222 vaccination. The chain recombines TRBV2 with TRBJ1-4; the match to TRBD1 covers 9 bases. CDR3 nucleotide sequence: TGTGCCAGCAGGGGACAGGGTACAGCTAATGAAAAACTGTTTTTT. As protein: CASRGQGTANEKLFF.